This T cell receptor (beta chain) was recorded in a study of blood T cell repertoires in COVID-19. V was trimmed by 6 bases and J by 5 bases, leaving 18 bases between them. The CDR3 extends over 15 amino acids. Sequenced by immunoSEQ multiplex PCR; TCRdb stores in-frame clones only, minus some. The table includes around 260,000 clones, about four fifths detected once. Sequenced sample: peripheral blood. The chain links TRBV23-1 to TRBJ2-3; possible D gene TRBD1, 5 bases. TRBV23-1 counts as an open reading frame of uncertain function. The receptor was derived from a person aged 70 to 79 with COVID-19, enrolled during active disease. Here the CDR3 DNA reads TGCGCCAGCAGCCTAAGGGGCACCTGGGTAGATACGCAGTATTTT. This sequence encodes CASSLRGTWVDTQYF.